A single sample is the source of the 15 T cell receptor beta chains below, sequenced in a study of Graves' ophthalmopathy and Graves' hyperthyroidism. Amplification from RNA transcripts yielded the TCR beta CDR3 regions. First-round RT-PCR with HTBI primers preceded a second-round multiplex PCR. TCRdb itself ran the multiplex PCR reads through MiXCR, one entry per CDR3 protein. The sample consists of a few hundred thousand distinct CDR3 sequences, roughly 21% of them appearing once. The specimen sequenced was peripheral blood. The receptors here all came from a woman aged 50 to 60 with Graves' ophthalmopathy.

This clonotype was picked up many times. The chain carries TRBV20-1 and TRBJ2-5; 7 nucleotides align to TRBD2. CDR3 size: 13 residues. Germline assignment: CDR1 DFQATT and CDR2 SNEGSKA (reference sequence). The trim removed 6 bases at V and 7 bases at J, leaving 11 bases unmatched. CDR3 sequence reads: CSAEPGGQVTQYF. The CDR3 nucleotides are TGCAGTGCAGAGCCGGGAGGCCAGGTGACCCAGTACTTC.

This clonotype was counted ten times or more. DNA of the CDR3: TGTGCCAGCAGCCCGGGGACAACGAACACTGAAGCTTTCTTT. The encoded protein is CASSPGTTNTEAFF. The gene calls are TRBV7-8 and TRBJ1-1, with D perhaps TRBD1 (6 bases). V lost 5 bases, J lost 1 base, and 11 bases lay in between. This CDR3 region has 14 residues. The germline V gene encodes CDR1 SGHVS and CDR2 FQNEAQ.

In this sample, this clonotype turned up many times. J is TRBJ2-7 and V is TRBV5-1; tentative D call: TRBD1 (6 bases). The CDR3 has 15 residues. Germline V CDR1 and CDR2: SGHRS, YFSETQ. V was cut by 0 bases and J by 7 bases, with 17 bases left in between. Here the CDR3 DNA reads TGCGCCAGCAGCTTGGTGACAGGACTTCTAGGGGAGCAGTACTTC. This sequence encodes CASSLVTGLLGEQYF.

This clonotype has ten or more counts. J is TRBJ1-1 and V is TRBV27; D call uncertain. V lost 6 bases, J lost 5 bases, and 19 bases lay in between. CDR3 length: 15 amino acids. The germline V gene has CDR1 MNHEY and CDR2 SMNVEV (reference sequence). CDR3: CASSRMREVPTEAFF. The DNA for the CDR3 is TGTGCCAGCAGCCGGATGAGGGAGGTGCCTACTGAAGCTTTCTTT.

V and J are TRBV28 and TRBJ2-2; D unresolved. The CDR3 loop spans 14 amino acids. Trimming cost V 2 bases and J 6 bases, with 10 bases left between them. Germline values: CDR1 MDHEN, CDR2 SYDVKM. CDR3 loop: CASSLNLGSGELFF. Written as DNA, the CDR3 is TGTGCCAGCAGTTTAAATTTAGGTTCCGGGGAGCTGTTTTTT.

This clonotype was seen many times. CDR3 nucleotides: TGCGCCAGCAGCTTGGAGGGGACAGGGGGCTCCAAAAACATTCAGTACTTC. As protein: CASSLEGTGGSKNIQYF. V is TRBV5-1 and J is TRBJ2-4, with TRBD1 identical over 12 bases. Germline CDR1 SGHRS, CDR2 YFSETQ. The V and J ends lost 0 bases and 2 bases, in that order; junction bases with no gene match: 3. This CDR3 region has 17 residues.

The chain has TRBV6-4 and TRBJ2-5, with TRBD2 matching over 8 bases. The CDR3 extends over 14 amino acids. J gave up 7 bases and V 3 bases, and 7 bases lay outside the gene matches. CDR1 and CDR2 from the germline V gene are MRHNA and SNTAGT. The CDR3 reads CASSDSGAGWTQYF. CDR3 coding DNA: TGTGCCAGCAGTGATAGCGGGGCAGGTTGGACCCAGTACTTC.

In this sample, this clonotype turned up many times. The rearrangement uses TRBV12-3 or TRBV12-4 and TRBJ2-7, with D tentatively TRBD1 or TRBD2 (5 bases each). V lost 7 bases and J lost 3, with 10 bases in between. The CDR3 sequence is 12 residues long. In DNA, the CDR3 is TGTGCCAGCACAACGAGGGGCTACGAGCAGTACTTC. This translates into CASTTRGYEQYF.

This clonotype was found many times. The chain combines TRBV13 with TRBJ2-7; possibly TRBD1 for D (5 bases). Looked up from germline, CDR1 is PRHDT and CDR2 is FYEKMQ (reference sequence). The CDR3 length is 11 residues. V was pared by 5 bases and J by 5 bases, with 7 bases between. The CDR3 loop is CASSIRDEQYF. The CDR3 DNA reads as TGTGCCAGCAGCATCAGGGACGAGCAGTACTTC.

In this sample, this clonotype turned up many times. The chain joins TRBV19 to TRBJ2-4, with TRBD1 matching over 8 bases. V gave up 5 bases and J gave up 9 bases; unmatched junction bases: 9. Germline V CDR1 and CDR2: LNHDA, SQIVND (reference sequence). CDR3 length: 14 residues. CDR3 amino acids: CASSVGQGLGIQYF. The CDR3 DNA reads TGTGCCAGTAGTGTCGGACAGGGTTTAGGCATTCAGTACTTC. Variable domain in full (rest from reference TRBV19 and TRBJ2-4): DGGITQSPKYLFRKEGQNVTLSCEQNLNHDAMYWYRQDPGQGLRLIYYSQIVNDFQKGDIAEGYSVSREKKESFPLTVTSAQKNPTAFYLCASSVGQGLGIQYFGAGTRLSVL.

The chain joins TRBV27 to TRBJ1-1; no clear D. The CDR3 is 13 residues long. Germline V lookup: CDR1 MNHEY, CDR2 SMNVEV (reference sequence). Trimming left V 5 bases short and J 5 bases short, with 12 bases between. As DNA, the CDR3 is TGTGCCAGCAGTCTTTCCGGCCGGACTGAAGCTTTCTTT. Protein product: CASSLSGRTEAFF.

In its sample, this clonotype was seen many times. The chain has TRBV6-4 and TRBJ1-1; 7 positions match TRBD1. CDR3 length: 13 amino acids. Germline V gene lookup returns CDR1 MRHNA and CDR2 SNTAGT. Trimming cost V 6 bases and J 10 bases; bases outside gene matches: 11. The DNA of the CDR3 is TGTGCCAGCAGCGACCCGGAAACAGGGGTAGCTTTCTTT. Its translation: CASSDPETGVAFF.

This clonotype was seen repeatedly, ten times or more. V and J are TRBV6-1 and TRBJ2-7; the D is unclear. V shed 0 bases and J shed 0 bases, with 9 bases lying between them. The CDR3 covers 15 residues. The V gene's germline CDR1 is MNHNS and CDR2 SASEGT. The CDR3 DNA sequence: TGTGCCAGCAGTGAAGCGCACCAGAGCTCCTACGAGCAGTACTTC. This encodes CASSEAHQSSYEQYF.

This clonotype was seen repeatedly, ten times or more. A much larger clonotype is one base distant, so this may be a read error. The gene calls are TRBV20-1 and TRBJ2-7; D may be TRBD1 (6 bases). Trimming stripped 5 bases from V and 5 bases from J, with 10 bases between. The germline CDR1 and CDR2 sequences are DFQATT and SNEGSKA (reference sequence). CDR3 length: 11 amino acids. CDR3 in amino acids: CSAADRHEQYF. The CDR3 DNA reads TGCAGTGCTGCGGACAGACACGAGCAGTACTTC.

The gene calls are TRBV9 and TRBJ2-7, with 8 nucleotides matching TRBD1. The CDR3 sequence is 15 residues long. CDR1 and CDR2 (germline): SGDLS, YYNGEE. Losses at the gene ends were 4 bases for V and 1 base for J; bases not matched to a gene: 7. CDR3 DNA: TGTGCCAGCAGCATCGGACAGGGCCCGTCCTACGAGCAGTACTTC. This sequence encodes CASSIGQGPSYEQYF.